The T cell receptor (beta chain) under discussion was sequenced for a study of blood T cell repertoires in COVID-19. Study-wide background: COVID-19 samples, acute and convalescent, were from the United States, Italy and Spain.

Original processing methods: Amplification of reference gene primers provided the estimated nucleated cell counts. Data came from immunoSEQ multiplex PCR; TCRdb stores just in-frame clones and leaves some out. V, J and clone size were drawn from that table, and D and trimming were deduced from the DNA. The sample includes roughly 230,000 clones, more than 65% seen only once; the top ten take 4% to 5.5%. This TCR was sampled from a man aged 50 or older with active or convalescent COVID-19. The specimen was peripheral blood.

CDR3 nucleotide sequence: TGTGCCAGCAGTGATGCCACAGGGGGTAGCAATCAGCCCCAGCATTTT. Protein: CASSDATGGSNQPQHF. The J gene is TRBJ1-5, the V gene TRBV6-1, with TRBD1 identical over 8 bases. Germline lookup yields CDR1 MNHNS and CDR2 SASEGT. This CDR3 contains 16 residues. The V gene end was trimmed by 3 bases and the J gene end by 0 bases; junction bases not matched to a gene: 4.